This T cell receptor beta chain comes out of a study of Ad26.COV2.S vaccination and SARS-CoV-2 variants. Remarks on this clone: Its antigen is as yet unknown.

Clones were sequenced by immunoSEQ multiplex PCR, and TCRdb holds only the in-frame ones, with some missing. The profile shows over 85,000 clones, 80% of them singletons. General observations from the study: Total T cell responses were possibly underestimated by TCR breadth and depth analyses. Spike-specific TCR breadth ran higher among vaccine recipients than placebo recipients.

The CDR3 totals 16 residues. Trimming pared 1 base from V and 3 bases from J, leaving 13 bases between. Germline-derived CDR1 and CDR2 are SGHTA and FQGNSA. The input for sequencing was peripheral blood, taken after recovery from COVID-19. This clonotype was sampled from a human donor who had recovered from COVID-19. This chain uses TRBV7-2 with TRBJ2-1, with D possibly being TRBD1 or TRBD2 (5 bases each). The CDR3 here is CASSLVGAVFYNEQFF. The CDR3 coding sequence is TGTGCCAGCAGCTTAGTCGGGGCGGTGTTCTACAATGAGCAGTTCTTC.